This record concerns one T cell receptor (beta chain) sequence. Its target is unknown. These data belong to a study of PD-L1 blockade in urothelial cancer. Study-level points and caveats: More expansion of tumor-associated blood clones, seen at 3 weeks, marked durable-benefit patients.

Clones were sequenced by immunoSEQ multiplex PCR, and TCRdb holds only the in-frame ones, with some missing. Of about 55,000 clones listed, 84% are singletons. The length of the CDR3 is 14 residues. The V and J ends lost 5 bases and 5 bases, in that order; junction bases with no gene match: 6. The germline CDR1 and CDR2 sequences are SGHRS and YFSETQ. Noted time point: pretreatment peripheral blood. The receptor was isolated from a man in his forties or fifties with urothelial cancer. This material consisted of PBMCs, taken around atezolizumab (anti-PD-L1) treatment. This sequence joins TRBV5-1 and TRBJ2-2; 7 bases are a match to TRBD1. CDR3 in DNA: TGCGCCAGCAGGTATCAGGGGGATACCGGGGAGCTGTTTTTT. Translating it yields CASRYQGDTGELFF.